This is a list of T cell receptor beta chains from one sample in a study of CD8 T cells in ankylosing spondylitis. TCRdb reprocessed the 5' RACE reads via MiXCR and lists one record per CDR3 protein. The sample lists about 39,000 distinct CDR3 sequences, roughly 3% occurring once. Sequencing used blood, either unsorted or a sorted T cell fraction (not recorded which). The receptors were sampled from a male donor with ankylosing spondylitis or in good health (not recorded which). Each CDR3 is given without its conserved first and last residue. Only some rows state a clone size, as once, few, many or a class for expanded clones.

J gene: TRBJ2-1; V gene: TRBV9; clone size: many; CDR3 protein: ASSAEGQNNEQF
J gene: TRBJ2-2; V gene: TRBV9; clone size: many; CDR3 protein: ASSARGQNTGELF
J gene: TRBJ1-1; V gene: TRBV9; clone size: many; CDR3 protein: ASSRPRGPNTEAF
J gene: TRBJ1-1; V gene: TRBV9; clone size: many; CDR3 protein: ASSTRDRGITEAF
J gene: TRBJ2-5; V gene: TRBV9; clone size: many; CDR3 protein: ASSQTGGASETQY
J gene: TRBJ1-1; V gene: TRBV9; clone size: many; CDR3 protein: ASSTSPNTEAF
J gene: TRBJ2-3; V gene: TRBV9; clone size: many; CDR3 protein: ASSVGVSTDTQY
J gene: TRBJ2-1; V gene: TRBV9; clone size: many; CDR3 protein: ASSVETGTGGNEQF
J gene: TRBJ2-3; V gene: TRBV9; clone size: many; CDR3 protein: ASSKNRGITDTQY
J gene: TRBJ2-1; V gene: TRBV9; clone size: many; CDR3 protein: ASSVGQRNNEQF
J gene: TRBJ2-2; V gene: TRBV9; clone size: many; CDR3 protein: ASSVSGKATGELF
J gene: TRBJ2-2; V gene: TRBV9; clone size: many; CDR3 protein: ASSAGLGELF
J gene: TRBJ2-2; V gene: TRBV9; clone size: many; CDR3 protein: ASSVVVGPNTGELF
J gene: TRBJ2-3; V gene: TRBV9; clone size: many; CDR3 protein: ASSRDTTDTQY
J gene: TRBJ2-2; V gene: TRBV9; clone size: many; CDR3 protein: ASSASLDRTGELF
J gene: TRBJ1-6; V gene: TRBV9; clone size: many; CDR3 protein: ASRSDRGYNSPLH
J gene: TRBJ1-1; V gene: TRBV9; clone size: .; CDR3 protein: ASSAQTGGLNTEAF
J gene: TRBJ1-1; V gene: TRBV9; clone size: many; CDR3 protein: ASSVPGHTNTEAF
J gene: TRBJ2-3; V gene: TRBV9; clone size: many; CDR3 protein: ASRSGGETDTQY
J gene: TRBJ2-5; V gene: TRBV9; clone size: many; CDR3 protein: ASSPGALQETQY
J gene: TRBJ1-1; V gene: TRBV9; clone size: many; CDR3 protein: ASSVQGQMNTEAF
J gene: TRBJ2-1; V gene: TRBV11-3; clone size: many; CDR3 protein: ASSSGVAGGIGEQF